This T cell receptor beta chain was sequenced for a study of blood T cell repertoires in COVID-19. Overall study context: T cells, B-cell-depleted T cells, or PBMCs provided the cDNA or gDNA that served as material.

The germline V gene has CDR1 SGHTS and CDR2 YDEGEE. The CDR3 sequence is 13 residues long. The V end was cut by 4 bases, the J end by 5 bases, with 12 bases between. Authors' processing steps: The assay estimated nucleated cells by amplifying reference gene primers. Only in-frame clones appear in the TCRdb table, and some are missing; sequencing was by immunoSEQ multiplex PCR. Clone size and the V and J calls come from that table; the DNA yielded D and trimming. The repertoire holds about 210,000 clones, with over 80% as singletons. The V gene is TRBV5-8, the J gene TRBJ2-5; tentative D call: TRBD2 (6 bases). The specimen sequenced was PBMCs or T cells enriched from blood (not recorded which). This sequence originates from a man between 18 and 29 years old with acute COVID-19. The CDR3: CASSLTGGETQYF. The CDR3 nucleotides read TGTGCCAGCAGCCTTACAGGAGGGGAGACCCAGTACTTC.